The subject of this entry is one T cell receptor (beta chain). Its target is unknown. MiXCR, applied by TCRdb to the RT-PCR reads, yields one record per CDR3 protein. The table shows 170,000 or so distinct CDR3 sequences, with 9.5% to 12% occurring only once. The data were taken from a study of response to subunit inactivated influenza vaccine. Study-level points and caveats: The authors put forward the suggestion that each seasonal influenza vaccination may bring in only a limited number of new T cells.

There are 17 residues in the CDR3. The V end lost 5 bases, the J end lost 1 base, and 19 bases lay between the germline ends. Germline V CDR1 and CDR2: MDHEN, SYDVKM. The sequences come from CD8+ T cells sorted from PBMCs, collected less than 30 months after vaccination. The chain employs TRBV28 and TRBJ2-3, with D perhaps matching TRBD1 (6 bases). This sequence was found in a man aged 45 to 75 who received an inactivated influenza vaccine. CDR3 nucleotide sequence: TGTGCCAGCAGTCCACCCACAGGGTTGATTGGCACAGATACGCAGTATTTT. Protein: CASSPPTGLIGTDTQYF.